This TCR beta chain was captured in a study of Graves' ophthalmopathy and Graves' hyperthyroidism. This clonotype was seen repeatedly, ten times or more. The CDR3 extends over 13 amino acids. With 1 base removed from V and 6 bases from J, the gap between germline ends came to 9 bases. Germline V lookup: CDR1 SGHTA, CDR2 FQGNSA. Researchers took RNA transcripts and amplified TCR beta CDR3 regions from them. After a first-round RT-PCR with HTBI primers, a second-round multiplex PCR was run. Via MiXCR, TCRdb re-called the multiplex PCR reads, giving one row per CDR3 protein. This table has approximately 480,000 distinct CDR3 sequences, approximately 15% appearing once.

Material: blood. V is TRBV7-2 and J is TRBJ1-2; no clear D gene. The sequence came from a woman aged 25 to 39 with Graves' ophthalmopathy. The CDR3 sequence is CASSLVVGDGYTF. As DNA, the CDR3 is TGTGCCAGCAGCTTAGTGGTCGGTGATGGCTACACCTTC.